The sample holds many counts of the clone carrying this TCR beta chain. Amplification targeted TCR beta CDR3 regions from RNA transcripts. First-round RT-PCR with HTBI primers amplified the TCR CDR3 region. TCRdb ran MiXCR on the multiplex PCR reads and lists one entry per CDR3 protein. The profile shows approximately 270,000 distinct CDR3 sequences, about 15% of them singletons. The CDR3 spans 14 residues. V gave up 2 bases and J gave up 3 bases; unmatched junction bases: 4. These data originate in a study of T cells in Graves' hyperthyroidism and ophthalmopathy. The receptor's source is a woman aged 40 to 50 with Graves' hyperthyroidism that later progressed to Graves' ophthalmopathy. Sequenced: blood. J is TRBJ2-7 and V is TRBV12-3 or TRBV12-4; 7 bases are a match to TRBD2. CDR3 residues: CASSLWGEGYEQYF. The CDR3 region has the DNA TGTGCCAGCAGTTTATGGGGGGAGGGCTACGAGCAGTACTTC.